Given below is one T cell receptor (beta chain) in context. This clone's antigen is unknown. No much larger clone exists at a distance of one base, and base qualities are not known. The CDR1 and CDR2 encoded by the germline V gene are MGHRA and YSYEKL. The CDR3 spans 14 residues, from the cysteine through the phenylalanine. Just the 42-base CDR3 DNA is kept, in frame starting at base 1. V is pared back by 1 base and J by 5 bases, with 12 bases lying between the germline termini. TCRbeta CDR3 regions were amplified from genomic DNA using the immunoSEQ Assay, a bias-controlled multiplex PCR. The authors' pipeline ran thus. Nucleated cell counts per sample were estimated from amplification of reference gene primers within the assay. To quantify the absolute abundance of each unique TCRbeta CDR3 rearrangement, sequence reads were collapsed and filtered. Productive Simpson clonality was computed per sample as the square root of Simpson's diversity index over productive rearrangements. Entries here come from immuneACCESS through TCRdb and include only in-frame sequences with V and J called. Some clones fail to appear in such tables; in the studies checked, an unresolved V gene covers under half of the shortfall, and the cause of the remainder is unknown. The V and J calls and clone size come from that table; D and trimming were worked out from the DNA. This sample lists 85,000 to 120,000 clones; 91% were detected once. Together, the top ten hold around 4.4% of the sample.

The sample is drawn from a study of blood T cell repertoires in COVID-19 (dated by TCRdb to 2018 to 2020). About the investigation overall: Samples covering the acute and convalescent phases of COVID-19 were provided by collaborators in the United States, Italy and Spain. The material from the prospective study consisted of cDNA or gDNA derived from T cells, B-cell-depleted T cells, or PBMCs. The dataset comprised deeply sampled blood TCRbeta repertoires from subjects exposed to, actively infected with, or recovered from COVID-19. The repertoires were made available in a free public database intended to serve as a resource for research on the immune response to SARS-CoV-2. The samples were drawn from two sources: the first 160 participants of the ongoing ImmuneRACE study, and 1,254 subjects contributed by 6 global collaborators. A de-identified subject ID, COVID-19 status, age in years and sex were almost always included in the sample metadata. HLA class I and class II types, where available, came from metadata supplied by the sample provider rather than from assay-based typing.

The investigation overall reported the following: Clinical and demographic metadata were provided uncurated, with the amount varying by source and participant.

Each collaborating institution followed its own protocols to collect whole blood in K2EDTA tubes. For TCRbeta analysis, collaborators shipped samples in one of three forms: frozen whole blood, isolated PBMCs, or DNA extracted from either of those sample types. The sequenced material came from peripheral blood. The TCR originated in a man aged 18 to 29 with acute or convalescent COVID-19. The V and J genes are TRBV4-1 and TRBJ2-7; the D gene is possibly TRBD1, with 6 bases matching. The CDR3 region has the sequence CASSQVGAKNEQYF. In nucleotides, the sequence is TGCGCCAGCAGCCAAGTGGGGGCGAAGAACGAGCAGTACTTC.